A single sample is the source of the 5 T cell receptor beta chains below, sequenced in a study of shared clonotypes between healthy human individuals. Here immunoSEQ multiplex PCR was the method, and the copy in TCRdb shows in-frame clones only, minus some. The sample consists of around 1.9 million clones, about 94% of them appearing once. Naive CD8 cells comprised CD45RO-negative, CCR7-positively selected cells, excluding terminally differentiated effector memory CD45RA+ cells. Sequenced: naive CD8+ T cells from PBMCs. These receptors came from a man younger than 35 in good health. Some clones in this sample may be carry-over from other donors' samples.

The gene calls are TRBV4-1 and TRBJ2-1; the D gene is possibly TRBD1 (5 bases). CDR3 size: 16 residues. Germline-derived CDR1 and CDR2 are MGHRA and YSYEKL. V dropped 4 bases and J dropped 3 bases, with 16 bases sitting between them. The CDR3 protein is CASSLRQPQDYNEQFF. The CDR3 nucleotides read TGCGCCAGCAGCCTCCGACAGCCCCAAGACTACAATGAGCAGTTCTTC.

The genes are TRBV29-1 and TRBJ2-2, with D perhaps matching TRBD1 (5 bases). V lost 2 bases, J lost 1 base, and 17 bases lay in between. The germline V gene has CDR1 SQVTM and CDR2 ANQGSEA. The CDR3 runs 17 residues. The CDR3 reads CSVELTRQGVNTGELFF. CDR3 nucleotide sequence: TGCAGCGTTGAACTAACTCGACAAGGGGTGAACACCGGGGAGCTGTTTTTT.

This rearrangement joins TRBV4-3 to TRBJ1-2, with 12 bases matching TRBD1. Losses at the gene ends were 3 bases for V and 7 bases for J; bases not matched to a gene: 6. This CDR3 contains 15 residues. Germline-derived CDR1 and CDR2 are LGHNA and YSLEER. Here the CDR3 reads CASSHPGQGASGYTF. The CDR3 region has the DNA TGCGCCAGCAGCCATCCGGGACAGGGGGCTTCTGGCTACACCTTC.

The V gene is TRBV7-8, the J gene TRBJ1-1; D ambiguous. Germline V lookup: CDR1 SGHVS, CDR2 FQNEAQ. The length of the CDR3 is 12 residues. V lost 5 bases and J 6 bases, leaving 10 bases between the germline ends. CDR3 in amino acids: CASSPGVAEAFF. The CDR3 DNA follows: TGTGCCAGCAGCCCAGGAGTCGCTGAAGCTTTCTTT.

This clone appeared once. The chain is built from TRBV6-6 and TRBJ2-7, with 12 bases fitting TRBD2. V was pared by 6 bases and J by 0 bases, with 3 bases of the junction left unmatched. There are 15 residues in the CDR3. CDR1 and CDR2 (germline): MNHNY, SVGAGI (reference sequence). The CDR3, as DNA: TGTGCCAGCAGACAGACTAGCGGGAGCTCCTACGAGCAGTACTTC. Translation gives CASRQTSGSSYEQYF.